The T cell receptor (beta chain) under discussion was sequenced for a study of cytomegalovirus exposure and HLA in healthy donors. Study in general: Earlier, 200 million or so T cells were analyzed, and some 120 million unique TCR beta sequences were found among them.

Deletions cut 1 base from V and 7 bases from J, with 14 bases between. The CDR3 runs to 15 residues. CDR1 is SGHVS, CDR2 FQNEAQ, per germline. Points from the study as a whole: A missense variant in DCLRE1C was later tied to TCR beta V- and J-gene trimming. TRBV6-2, TRBV6-3 and some other V segments were unresolvable in 87-base-pair reads. Later analysis suggested most CMV-associated TCR beta chains were HLA-restricted.

Points on this clone: Its target is unknown.

The PCR contained 60 Vbeta and 13 Jbeta primers. The table came from immunoSEQ multiplex PCR; TCRdb's copy has only in-frame clones and leaves some out. The sample carries around 70,000 clones, 78% recorded once. Material for sequencing was PBMCs. The gene calls are TRBV7-8 and TRBJ2-1; D possibly corresponds to TRBD2 (6 bases). This clonotype was sampled from a girl aged 5-17 years in good health and CMV-seropositive. The CDR3 region is CASSLDPGVRNEQFF. For the CDR3, the DNA is TGTGCCAGCAGCTTAGATCCGGGAGTGAGGAATGAGCAGTTCTTC.